The text below deals with one T cell receptor (beta chain). Its ends do not fully match the called genes, so a read error is possible. These data originate in a study of cytomegalovirus exposure and HLA in healthy donors. The PCR ran on 60 Vbeta and 13 Jbeta primers. Data came from immunoSEQ multiplex PCR; TCRdb stores just in-frame clones and leaves some out. This specimen shows about 54,000 clones; the ten leading clones hold approximately 7%. CDR1 SNHLY and CDR2 FYNNEI come from the germline V gene. This CDR3 spans 16 amino acids. V gene TRBV2 combines with J gene TRBJ1-4, with a possible D match to TRBD1 (6 bases). This clonotype was obtained from a woman in her 40s in good health and CMV-seronegative. The source material was PBMCs. CDR3 nucleotides: TGTGCCAGCAGCGAAGTAGGGGGGGGCACTAATGAAAAACTGTTTTTT. This sequence encodes CASSEVGGGTNEKLFF. Looking up the rest from reference TRBV2 and TRBJ1-4 gives the full variable domain: EPEVTQTPSHQVTQMGQEVILRCVPISNHLYFYWYRQILGQKVEFLVSFYNNEISEKSEIFDDQFSVERPDGSNFTLKIRSTKLEDSAMYFCASSEVGGGTNEKLFFGSGTQLSVL.